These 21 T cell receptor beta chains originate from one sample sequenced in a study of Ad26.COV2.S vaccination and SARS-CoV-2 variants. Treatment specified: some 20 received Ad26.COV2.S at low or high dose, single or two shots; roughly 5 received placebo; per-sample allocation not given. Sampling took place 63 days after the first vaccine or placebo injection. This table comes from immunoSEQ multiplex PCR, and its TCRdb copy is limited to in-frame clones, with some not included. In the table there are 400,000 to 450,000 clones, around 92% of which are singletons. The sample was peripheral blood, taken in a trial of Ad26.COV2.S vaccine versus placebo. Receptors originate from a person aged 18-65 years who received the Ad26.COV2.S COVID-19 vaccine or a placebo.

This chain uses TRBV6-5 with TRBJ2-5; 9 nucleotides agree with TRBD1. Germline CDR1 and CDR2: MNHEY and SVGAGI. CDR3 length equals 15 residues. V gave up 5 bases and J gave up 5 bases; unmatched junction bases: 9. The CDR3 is CASSTGTGFRETQYF. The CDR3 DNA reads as TGTGCCAGCAGTACCGGGACAGGGTTTCGGGAGACCCAGTACTTC.

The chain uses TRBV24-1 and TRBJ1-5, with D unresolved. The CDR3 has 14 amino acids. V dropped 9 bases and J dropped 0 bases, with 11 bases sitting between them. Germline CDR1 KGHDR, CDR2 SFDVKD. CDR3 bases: TGTGCCACCTCCGATAGGGATAGCAATCAGCCCCAGCATTTT. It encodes CATSDRDSNQPQHF.

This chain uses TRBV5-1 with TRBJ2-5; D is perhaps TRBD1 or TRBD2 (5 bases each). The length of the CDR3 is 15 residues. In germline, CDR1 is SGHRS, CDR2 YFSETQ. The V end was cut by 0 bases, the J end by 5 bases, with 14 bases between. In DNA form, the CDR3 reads TGCGCCAGCAGCTTGGTTGAGGGGATTGCTGAGACCCAGTACTTC. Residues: CASSLVEGIAETQYF.

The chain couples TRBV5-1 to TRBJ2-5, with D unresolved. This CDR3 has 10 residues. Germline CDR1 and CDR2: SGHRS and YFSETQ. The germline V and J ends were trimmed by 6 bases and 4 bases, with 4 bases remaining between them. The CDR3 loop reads CASKGETQYF. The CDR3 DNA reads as TGCGCCAGCAAGGGAGAGACCCAGTACTTC.

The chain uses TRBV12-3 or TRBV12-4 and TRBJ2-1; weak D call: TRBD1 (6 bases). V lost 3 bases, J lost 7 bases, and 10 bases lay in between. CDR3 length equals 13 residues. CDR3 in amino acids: CASSLRGSNEQFF. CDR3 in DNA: TGTGCCAGCAGTTTGAGGGGGTCAAATGAGCAGTTCTTC.

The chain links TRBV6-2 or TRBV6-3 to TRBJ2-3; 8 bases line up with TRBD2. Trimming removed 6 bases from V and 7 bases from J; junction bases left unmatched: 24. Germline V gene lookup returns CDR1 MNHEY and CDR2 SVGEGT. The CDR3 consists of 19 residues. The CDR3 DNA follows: TGTGCCAGCAGCTTGAAAGGGCGGGAGGTTTTGGCCACTCGGCATACGCAGTATTTT. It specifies CASSLKGREVLATRHTQYF.

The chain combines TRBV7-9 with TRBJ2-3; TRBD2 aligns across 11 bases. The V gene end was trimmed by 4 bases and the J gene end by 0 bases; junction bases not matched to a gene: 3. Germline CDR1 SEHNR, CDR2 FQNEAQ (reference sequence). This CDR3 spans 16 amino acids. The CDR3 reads CASSSRLAGSTDTQYF. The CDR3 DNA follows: TGTGCCAGCAGCTCCAGACTAGCGGGAAGCACAGATACGCAGTATTTT.

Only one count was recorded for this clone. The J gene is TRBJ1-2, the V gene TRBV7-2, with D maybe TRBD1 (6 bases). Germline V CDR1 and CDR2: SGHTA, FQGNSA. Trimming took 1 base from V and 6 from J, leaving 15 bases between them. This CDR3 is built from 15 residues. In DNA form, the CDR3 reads TGTGCCAGCAGCTTAGTGGGCAGGGGAGCGGATGGCTACACCTTC. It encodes CASSLVGRGADGYTF.

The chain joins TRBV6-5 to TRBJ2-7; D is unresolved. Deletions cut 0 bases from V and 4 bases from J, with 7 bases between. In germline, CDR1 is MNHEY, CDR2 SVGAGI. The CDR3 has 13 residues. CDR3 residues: CASSYSINYEQYF. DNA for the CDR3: TGTGCCAGCAGTTACTCTATAAATTACGAGCAGTACTTC.

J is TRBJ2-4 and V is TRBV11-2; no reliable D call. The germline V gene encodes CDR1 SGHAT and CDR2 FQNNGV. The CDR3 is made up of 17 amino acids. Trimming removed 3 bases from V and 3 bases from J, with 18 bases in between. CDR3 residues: CASSFVADVWSKNIQYF. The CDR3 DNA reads TGTGCCAGCAGCTTTGTGGCGGACGTATGGAGCAAAAACATTCAGTACTTC.

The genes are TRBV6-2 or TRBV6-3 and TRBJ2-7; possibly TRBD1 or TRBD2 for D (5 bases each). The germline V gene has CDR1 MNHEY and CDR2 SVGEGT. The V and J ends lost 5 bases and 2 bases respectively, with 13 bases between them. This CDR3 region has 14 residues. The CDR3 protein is CASSPGTAPYEQYF. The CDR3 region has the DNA TGTGCCAGCAGTCCCGGGACGGCACCCTACGAGCAGTACTTC.

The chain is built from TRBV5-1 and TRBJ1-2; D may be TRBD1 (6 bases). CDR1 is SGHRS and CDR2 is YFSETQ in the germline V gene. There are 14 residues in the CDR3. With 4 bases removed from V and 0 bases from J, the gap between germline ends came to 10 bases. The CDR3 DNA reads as TGCGCCAGCAGCCTATGGACAGCTAACTATGGCTACACCTTC. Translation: CASSLWTANYGYTF. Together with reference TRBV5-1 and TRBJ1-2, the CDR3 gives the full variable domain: KAGVTQTPRYLIKTRGQQVTLSCSPISGHRSVSWYQQTPGQGLQFLFEYFSETQRNKGNFPGRFSGRQFSNSRSEMNVSTLELGDSALYLCASSLWTANYGYTFGSGTRLTVV.

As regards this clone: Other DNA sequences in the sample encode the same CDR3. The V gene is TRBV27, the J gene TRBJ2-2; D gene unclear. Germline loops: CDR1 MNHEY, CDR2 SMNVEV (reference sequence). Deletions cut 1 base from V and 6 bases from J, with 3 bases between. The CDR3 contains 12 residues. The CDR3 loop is CASSLLSGELFF. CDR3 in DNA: TGTGCCAGCAGTTTATTATCCGGGGAGCTGTTTTTT.

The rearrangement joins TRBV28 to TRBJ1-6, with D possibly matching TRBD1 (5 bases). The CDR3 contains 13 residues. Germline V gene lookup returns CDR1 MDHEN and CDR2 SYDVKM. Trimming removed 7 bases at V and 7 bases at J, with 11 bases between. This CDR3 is CASIPGGNSPLHF. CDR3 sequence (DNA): TGTGCCAGCATCCCTGGGGGGAATTCACCCCTCCACTTT.

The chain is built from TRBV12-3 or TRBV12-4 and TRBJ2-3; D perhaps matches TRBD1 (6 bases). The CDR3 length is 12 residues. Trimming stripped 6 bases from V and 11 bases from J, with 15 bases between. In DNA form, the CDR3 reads TGTGCCAGCAGCATACAGGGCCCTGGGCAGTATTTT. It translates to CASSIQGPGQYF.

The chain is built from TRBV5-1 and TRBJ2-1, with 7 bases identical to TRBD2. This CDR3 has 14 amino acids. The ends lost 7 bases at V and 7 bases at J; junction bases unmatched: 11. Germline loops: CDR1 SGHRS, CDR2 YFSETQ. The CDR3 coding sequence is TGCGCCAGCCTGGGGGGAGGGCTGTTAAATGAGCAGTTCTTC. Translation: CASLGGGLLNEQFF. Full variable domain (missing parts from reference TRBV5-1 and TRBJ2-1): KAGVTQTPRYLIKTRGQQVTLSCSPISGHRSVSWYQQTPGQGLQFLFEYFSETQRNKGNFPGRFSGRQFSNSRSEMNVSTLELGDSALYLCASLGGGLLNEQFFGPGTRLTVL.

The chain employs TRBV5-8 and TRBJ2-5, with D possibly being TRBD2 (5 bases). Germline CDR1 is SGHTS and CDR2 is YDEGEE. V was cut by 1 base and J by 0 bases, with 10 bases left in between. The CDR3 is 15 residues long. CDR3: CASSLKGVYQETQYF. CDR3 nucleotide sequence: TGTGCCAGCAGCTTGAAGGGAGTGTACCAAGAGACCCAGTACTTC. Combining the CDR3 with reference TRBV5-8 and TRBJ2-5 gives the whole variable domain EAGVTQSPTHLIKTRGQQATLRCSPISGHTSVYWYQQALGLGLQFLLWYDEGEERNRGNFPPRFSGRQFPNYSSELNVNALELEDSALYLCASSLKGVYQETQYFGPGTRLLVL.

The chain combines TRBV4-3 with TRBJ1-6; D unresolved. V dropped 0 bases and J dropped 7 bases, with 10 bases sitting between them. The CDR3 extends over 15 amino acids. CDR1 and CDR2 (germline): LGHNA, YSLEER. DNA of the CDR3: TGCGCCAGCAGCCAAGAATCTGGGGTAAATTCACCCCTCCACTTT. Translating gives CASSQESGVNSPLHF.

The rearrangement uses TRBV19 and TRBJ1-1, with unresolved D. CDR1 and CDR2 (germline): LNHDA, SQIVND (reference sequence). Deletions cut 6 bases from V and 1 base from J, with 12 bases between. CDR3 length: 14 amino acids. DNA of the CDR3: TGTGCCAGTAGCCCCATCCAGTCGAACACTGAAGCTTTCTTT. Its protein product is CASSPIQSNTEAFF. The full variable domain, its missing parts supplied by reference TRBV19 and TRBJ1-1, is DGGITQSPKYLFRKEGQNVTLSCEQNLNHDAMYWYRQDPGQGLRLIYYSQIVNDFQKGDIAEGYSVSREKKESFPLTVTSAQKNPTAFYLCASSPIQSNTEAFFGQGTRLTVV.

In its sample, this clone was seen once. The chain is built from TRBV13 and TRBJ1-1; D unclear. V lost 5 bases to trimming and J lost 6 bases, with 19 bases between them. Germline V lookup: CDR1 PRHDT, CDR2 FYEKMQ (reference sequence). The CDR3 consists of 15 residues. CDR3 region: CASSPRLKGRPEAFF. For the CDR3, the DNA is TGTGCCAGCAGCCCTAGACTTAAGGGCCGGCCTGAAGCTTTCTTT.

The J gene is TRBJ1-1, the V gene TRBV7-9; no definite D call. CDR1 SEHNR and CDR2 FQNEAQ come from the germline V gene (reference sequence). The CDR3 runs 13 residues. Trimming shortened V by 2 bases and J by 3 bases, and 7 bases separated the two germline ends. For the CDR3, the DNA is TGTGCCAGCAGCTTATCAGAGGACACTGAAGCTTTCTTT. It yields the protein CASSLSEDTEAFF.